This T cell receptor beta chain is from a study of technical replicates of blood from a handful of donors. The ends lost 6 bases at V and 3 bases at J; junction bases unmatched: 8. From germline, CDR1 is SEHNR and CDR2 FQNEAQ (reference sequence). This CDR3 spans 14 amino acids. TCRdb's table, derived via immunoSEQ multiplex PCR, lists solely in-frame clones and lacks some. The sample has around 67,000 clones, roughly 89% seen once. The receptor was derived from a human donor in good health. The sample taken for sequencing was T cells isolated from PBMCs. The gene calls are TRBV7-9 and TRBJ2-7, with TRBD2 matching 7 bases. CDR3 sequence reads: CASSTGLKNYEQYF. DNA of the CDR3: TGTGCCAGCAGTACGGGACTAAAGAACTACGAGCAGTACTTC.